The 20 T cell receptor beta chains below come from one sample, sequenced in a study of memory CD4+ T cells and cytomegalovirus serostatus. The sort gate was single viable CD3+CD4+CD8-CD45RO+ cells for memory CD4+ T cells. Assay: immunoSEQ multiplex PCR; the TCRdb copy retains only in-frame clones and omits some. The repertoire includes under 75,000 clones, over 60% of them detected once, and approximately 0.5% sits in the top ten. The sequencing input was memory CD4+ T cells from blood. The source is an adult in good health and CMV-seronegative. Some clones in this sample may be carry-over from other donors' samples.

The genes are TRBV30 and TRBJ1-5, with TRBD1 matching 10 bases. Per the germline V gene, CDR1 is GTSNPN and CDR2 is SVGIG (reference sequence). Trimming removed 3 bases from V and 2 bases from J; junction bases left unmatched: 4. The CDR3 is made up of 15 amino acids. The CDR3 nucleotides read TGTGCCTGGAGGGAGGGACAGGGGCGCAATCAGCCCCAGCATTTT. Amino acids: CAWREGQGRNQPQHF. Variable domain in full (rest from reference TRBV30 and TRBJ1-5): SQTIHQWPATLVQPVGSPLSLECTVEGTSNPNLYWYRQAAGRGLQLLFYSVGIGQISSEVPQNLSASRPQDRQFILSSKKLLLSDSGFYLCAWREGQGRNQPQHFGDGTRLSIL.

The chain combines TRBV7-9 with TRBJ2-7, with D uncertain. Trimming removed 1 base at V and 1 base at J, with 14 bases between. Germline CDR1 reads SEHNR; CDR2 reads FQNEAQ (reference sequence). The CDR3 length is 16 residues. CDR3 region: CASSLEPGLGSYEQYF. The CDR3 DNA reads TGTGCCAGCAGCTTAGAGCCGGGCCTGGGGTCCTACGAGCAGTACTTC. Filled out from reference TRBV7-9 and TRBJ2-7, the complete variable domain reads DTGVSQNPRHKITKRGQNVTFRCDPISEHNRLYWYRQTLGQGPEFLTYFQNEAQLEKSRLLSDRFSAERPKGSFSTLEIQRTEQGDSAMYLCASSLEPGLGSYEQYFGPGTRLTVT.

The chain combines TRBV29-1 with TRBJ1-2; D is possibly TRBD1 (5 bases). Deletions cut 2 bases from V and 2 bases from J, with 15 bases between. Germline V CDR1 and CDR2: SQVTM, ANQGSEA. The CDR3 spans 15 residues. Here the CDR3 DNA reads TGCAGCGTTGAAAGCCCGGGACGGCTAAACTATGGCTACACCTTC. Translating gives CSVESPGRLNYGYTF.

V and J are TRBV6-1 and TRBJ1-6; 10 positions agree with TRBD1. CDR1 and CDR2 from the germline V gene are MNHNS and SASEGT. This CDR3 has 14 amino acids. J gave up 6 bases and V 7 bases, and 3 bases lay outside the gene matches. CDR3 protein: CASIRDRGNSPLHF. The CDR3 nucleotides read TGTGCCAGCATCAGGGACAGGGGTAATTCACCCCTCCACTTT.

The chain uses TRBV29-1 and TRBJ1-5; 7 positions match TRBD1. Germline V gene data show CDR1 as SQVTM and CDR2 as ANQGSEA. V shed 6 bases, J shed 4 bases, and the junction held 9 bases outside the gene matches. This CDR3 comprises 14 residues. CDR3 DNA sequence: TGCAGCGTGGCAGGGGGGGCAGGGAATCAGCCCCAGCATTTT. This sequence encodes CSVAGGAGNQPQHF.

V gene TRBV11-3 combines with J gene TRBJ2-5, with unresolved D. V lost 5 bases to trimming and J lost 2 bases, with 12 bases between them. This CDR3 comprises 14 residues. Germline V gene sequence: CDR1 SGHNT, CDR2 YENEEA. In DNA, the CDR3 is TGTGCCAGCAGCCCCGGGTTTCCACAAGAGACCCAGTACTTC. The encoded protein is CASSPGFPQETQYF.

There are a few counts of this clone. The chain has TRBV6-5 and TRBJ1-1; D call uncertain. Trimming removed 0 bases at V and 1 base at J, with 3 bases between. The CDR3 is made up of 13 amino acids. Germline V lookup: CDR1 MNHEY, CDR2 SVGAGI. CDR3: CASSYSRNTEAFF. The CDR3 nucleotides read TGTGCCAGCAGTTACTCCCGGAACACTGAAGCTTTCTTT.

CDR3 region: CASSLVGDWTNTGELFF. CDR3 nucleotide sequence: TGCGCCAGCAGCTTGGTAGGGGACTGGACGAACACCGGGGAGCTGTTTTTT. The J gene is TRBJ2-2, the V gene TRBV5-1, with a possible D match to TRBD2 (6 bases). Germline values: CDR1 SGHRS, CDR2 YFSETQ. Between the trimmed V and J ends, which lost 0 bases and 0 bases, there was a span of 12 bases. CDR3 length: 17 residues.

This clone is a singleton in its sample. The chain links TRBV10-1 to TRBJ2-7, with D perhaps matching TRBD2 (6 bases). CDR1 WNHNN and CDR2 SYGVQD come from the germline V gene (reference sequence). V dropped 5 bases and J dropped 7 bases, with 15 bases sitting between them. CDR3 length: 13 amino acids. The DNA for the CDR3 is TGCGCCAGCAGTCAGGCGGGGAACGGGGAGCAGTACTTC. Amino acids: CASSQAGNGEQYF.

This clone was seen a handful of times. The chain is built from TRBV7-2 and TRBJ2-7, with TRBD1 matching over 10 bases. CDR3 length: 14 amino acids. J lost 3 bases, V lost 4 bases, and 3 bases had no gene match. Germline lookup yields CDR1 SGHTA and CDR2 FQGNSA. CDR3 DNA sequence: TGTGCCAGCAGCTCCAGGACAGGGGGCTACGAGCAGTACTTC. Residues: CASSSRTGGYEQYF.

This sequence joins TRBV2 and TRBJ2-5, with 10 bases matching TRBD1. The germline gives CDR1 SNHLY, CDR2 FYNNEI. The CDR3 has 14 amino acids. The V segment lost 6 bases and the J segment 4 bases; nucleotides outside the gene matches: 5. The CDR3 nucleotides are TGTGCCAGCAGGCGCGGACAGGGGGGAGAGACCCAGTACTTC. Translation gives CASRRGQGGETQYF. The variable domain in full, with the rest retrieved from reference TRBV2 and TRBJ2-5, is EPEVTQTPSHQVTQMGQEVILRCVPISNHLYFYWYRQILGQKVEFLVSFYNNEISEKSEIFDDQFSVERPDGSNFTLKIRSTKLEDSAMYFCASRRGQGGETQYFGPGTRLLVL.

This clone was seen at least ten times. The chain recombines TRBV6-6 with TRBJ1-5, with D perhaps TRBD1 (5 bases). Germline V gene sequence: CDR1 MNHNY, CDR2 SVGAGI (reference sequence). The CDR3 has 13 amino acids. Trimming shortened V by 8 bases and J by 2 bases, and 10 bases separated the two germline ends. The CDR3 bases are TGTGCCAGCGCGTGGGGGGGCAATCAGCCCCAGCATTTT. Its translation: CASAWGGNQPQHF.

The chain is built from TRBV19 and TRBJ2-5; D assignment may be TRBD1 or TRBD2 (6 bases each). This CDR3 has 12 amino acids. V shed 2 bases and J shed 10 bases, with 11 bases lying between them. CDR1 LNHDA and CDR2 SQIVND come from the germline V gene (reference sequence). CDR3 in amino acids: CASSILGGGQYF. CDR3 in DNA: TGTGCCAGTAGTATATTAGGGGGAGGCCAGTACTTC. Using reference TRBV19 and TRBJ2-5 for the parts outside the CDR3, the full variable domain is DGGITQSPKYLFRKEGQNVTLSCEQNLNHDAMYWYRQDPGQGLRLIYYSQIVNDFQKGDIAEGYSVSREKKESFPLTVTSAQKNPTAFYLCASSILGGGQYFGPGTRLLVL.

The chain uses TRBV9 and TRBJ2-1; 7 nucleotides align to TRBD2. Germline CDR1 and CDR2: SGDLS and YYNGEE. The CDR3 extends over 15 amino acids. V dropped 7 bases and J dropped 2; count of bases not matched to a gene: 9. The chain's CDR3 is CASSMDGGTYNEQFF. In DNA, the CDR3 is TGTGCCAGCTCCATGGACGGGGGGACCTACAATGAGCAGTTCTTC.

The V gene is TRBV4-3, the J gene TRBJ1-1, with 8 bases that match TRBD1. J gave up 1 base and V 4 bases, and 5 bases lay outside the gene matches. Germline CDR1 reads LGHNA; CDR2 reads YSLEER. The CDR3 is made up of 15 amino acids. The CDR3 bases are TGCGCCAGCAGCCTCCAGGGGGCCCCGAACACTGAAGCTTTCTTT. It translates to CASSLQGAPNTEAFF.

The chain links TRBV5-1 to TRBJ2-3; D is possibly TRBD1 (6 bases). The CDR3 consists of 15 residues. The germline CDR1 and CDR2 sequences are SGHRS and YFSETQ. Between the trimmed V and J ends, which lost 5 bases and 0 bases, there was a span of 13 bases. The CDR3: CASRPQGPSTDTQYF. CDR3 sequence (DNA): TGCGCCAGCAGACCACAGGGACCTAGCACAGATACGCAGTATTTT. The full variable domain, with the rest looked up from reference TRBV5-1 and TRBJ2-3, is KAGVTQTPRYLIKTRGQQVTLSCSPISGHRSVSWYQQTPGQGLQFLFEYFSETQRNKGNFPGRFSGRQFSNSRSEMNVSTLELGDSALYLCASRPQGPSTDTQYFGPGTRLTVL.

This chain joins TRBV5-1 and TRBJ1-3, with TRBD1 matching 7 bases. The CDR3 loop spans 15 amino acids. The junction had 2 bases not matched to a gene; V was cut back by 1 base and J by 1 base. Germline V gene lookup returns CDR1 SGHRS and CDR2 YFSETQ. The CDR3 bases are TGCGCCAGCAGCTTGATGGGACAGTCTGGAAACACCATATATTTT. Translation: CASSLMGQSGNTIYF.

In its sample, this clone was seen a few times. This chain links TRBV19 with TRBJ2-1; TRBD2 agrees at 9 bases. The germline V gene encodes CDR1 LNHDA and CDR2 SQIVND (reference sequence). The CDR3 has 17 residues. Trimming took 2 bases from V and 4 from J; bases not matched to a gene: 9. CDR3 amino acids: CASSIRPRGGRYNEQFF. The CDR3 bases are TGTGCCAGTAGTATACGCCCGCGGGGGGGCCGATACAATGAGCAGTTCTTC. The full variable domain, with the rest looked up from reference TRBV19 and TRBJ2-1, is DGGITQSPKYLFRKEGQNVTLSCEQNLNHDAMYWYRQDPGQGLRLIYYSQIVNDFQKGDIAEGYSVSREKKESFPLTVTSAQKNPTAFYLCASSIRPRGGRYNEQFFGPGTRLTVL.

The chain has TRBV28 and TRBJ2-2, with D possibly TRBD2 on 5 matching bases. Per germline, CDR1 MDHEN and CDR2 SYDVKM. Deletions cut 6 bases from V and 4 bases from J, with 15 bases between. The CDR3 runs 15 residues. The CDR3 loop is CASSDTPGSTGELFF. The CDR3 nucleotides are TGTGCCAGCAGCGATACACCGGGGTCCACCGGGGAGCTGTTTTTT.

V gene TRBV5-6 combines with J gene TRBJ1-2, with D possibly being TRBD1 (5 bases). CDR3 size: 15 residues. The germline V and J ends were trimmed by 0 bases and 3 bases, with 12 bases remaining between them. CDR1 and CDR2 (germline): SGHDT, YYEEEE. In nucleotides, the CDR3 is TGTGCCAGCAGCTTGGTAGGGGAAAGCTACTATGGCTACACCTTC. Translating it yields CASSLVGESYYGYTF.